A selection of T cell receptor beta chains follows, all from one sample in a study of T cell responses to AZD1222 COVID-19 vaccine. Clones were read by immunoSEQ multiplex PCR, and TCRdb kept only the in-frame ones, dropping some. The sample lists approximately 140,000 clones; more than 90% were seen once. The material sequenced was peripheral blood, taken 28 days after the second AZD1222 dose. Receptors originate from an adult who received the AZD1222 COVID-19 vaccine. CDR3s include the opening cysteine and the closing phenylalanine or tryptophan. Each record gives: D gene, V gene, clone size, J gene, CDR3 protein, CDR3 DNA. A D gene is named only where the DNA matches it firmly. For some rows the clone size is stated as once, few or many, or as a class when expanded; others skip it.

d_call: TRBD1; v_call: TRBV7-8; clone_size: .; j_call: TRBJ1-1; cdr3_aa: CASSTTGGGYPTEAFF; cdr3_nt: TGTGCCAGCAGCACCACAGGGGGCGGGTATCCCACTGAAGCTTTCTTT
d_call: .; v_call: TRBV19; clone_size: .; j_call: TRBJ1-4; cdr3_aa: CASSSNRDTATNEKLFF; cdr3_nt: TGTGCCAGTAGTAGTAACCGGGACACCGCAACTAATGAAAAACTGTTTTTT
d_call: TRBD1; v_call: TRBV19; clone_size: .; j_call: TRBJ2-1; cdr3_aa: CASSPGTGGNYEQFF; cdr3_nt: TGTGCCAGTAGTCCCGGGACAGGGGGTAACTATGAGCAGTTCTTC
d_call: TRBD2; v_call: TRBV7-2; clone_size: few; j_call: TRBJ2-3; cdr3_aa: CASRLAADTQYF; cdr3_nt: TGTGCCAGCAGACTAGCGGCAGATACGCAGTATTTT
d_call: .; v_call: TRBV15; clone_size: .; j_call: TRBJ1-2; cdr3_aa: CATSRDRGAIYGYTF; cdr3_nt: TGTGCCACCAGCAGAGATCGGGGGGCGATCTATGGCTACACCTTC
d_call: .; v_call: TRBV27; clone_size: .; j_call: TRBJ2-7; cdr3_aa: CASSLNSGRDYEQYF; cdr3_nt: TGTGCCAGCAGTTTAAACTCGGGACGAGACTACGAGCAGTACTTC
d_call: .; v_call: TRBV7-9; clone_size: .; j_call: TRBJ1-4; cdr3_aa: CASSLIGTADEKLFF; cdr3_nt: TGTGCCAGCAGCTTAATAGGGACGGCTGATGAAAAACTGTTTTTT
d_call: .; v_call: TRBV5-8; clone_size: .; j_call: TRBJ1-2; cdr3_aa: CASSLEVEGWLGYTF; cdr3_nt: TGTGCCAGCAGCTTGGAGGTGGAGGGATGGCTTGGCTACACCTTC
d_call: TRBD1; v_call: TRBV24-1; clone_size: once; j_call: TRBJ2-5; cdr3_aa: CATSDPRDSQETQYF; cdr3_nt: TGTGCCACCAGTGACCCCCGGGACAGCCAAGAGACCCAGTACTTC
d_call: TRBD1; v_call: TRBV27; clone_size: .; j_call: TRBJ1-2; cdr3_aa: CASSLKGTGGGYTF; cdr3_nt: TGTGCCAGCAGTTTAAAGGGGACAGGGGGTGGCTACACCTTC
d_call: .; v_call: TRBV5-6; clone_size: once; j_call: TRBJ1-3; cdr3_aa: CASSSEPHGPSGNTIYF; cdr3_nt: TGTGCCAGCAGCTCCGAGCCGCACGGACCCTCTGGAAACACCATATATTTT
d_call: .; v_call: TRBV4-3; clone_size: .; j_call: TRBJ2-2; cdr3_aa: CASSQGSLTGELFF; cdr3_nt: TGCGCCAGCAGCCAAGGAAGTCTTACCGGGGAGCTGTTTTTT
d_call: .; v_call: TRBV5-8; clone_size: .; j_call: TRBJ1-6; cdr3_aa: CASSLGQRDSPLHF; cdr3_nt: TGTGCCAGCAGCTTGGGACAGCGGGATTCACCCCTCCACTTT
d_call: .; v_call: TRBV19; clone_size: .; j_call: TRBJ1-1; cdr3_aa: CASSQSGGFRTEAFF; cdr3_nt: TGTGCCAGTTCCCAAAGCGGGGGATTTCGAACTGAAGCTTTCTTT
d_call: .; v_call: TRBV7-6; clone_size: .; j_call: TRBJ2-7; cdr3_aa: CASSLTRGLLRGTSEQYF; cdr3_nt: TGTGCCAGCAGCTTAACGCGCGGCCTGTTGCGCGGAACTTCCGAGCAGTACTTC
d_call: .; v_call: TRBV28; clone_size: few; j_call: TRBJ1-3; cdr3_aa: CASSPGTDLNTIYF; cdr3_nt: TGTGCCAGCAGTCCCGGGACGGACCTGAACACCATATATTTT
d_call: .; v_call: TRBV7-9; clone_size: .; j_call: TRBJ2-1; cdr3_aa: CASSFEIQTNEQFF; cdr3_nt: TGTGCCAGCAGCTTTGAAATACAGACCAATGAGCAGTTCTTC
d_call: TRBD1; v_call: TRBV11-1; clone_size: once; j_call: TRBJ1-1; cdr3_aa: CASSTRARDSQAFF; cdr3_nt: TGTGCCAGCAGCACGCGTGCCCGGGACAGTCAAGCTTTCTTT
d_call: .; v_call: TRBV7-8; clone_size: .; j_call: TRBJ2-2; cdr3_aa: CASSPGGAGTGELFF; cdr3_nt: TGTGCCAGCAGCCCAGGGGGGGCGGGCACCGGGGAGCTGTTTTTT
d_call: .; v_call: TRBV21-1; clone_size: .; j_call: TRBJ1-2; cdr3_aa: CASTEFYGSTYGYTF; cdr3_nt: TGTGCCAGCACCGAATTTTACGGATCCACCTATGGCTACACCTTC
d_call: TRBD2; v_call: TRBV6-5; clone_size: .; j_call: TRBJ2-3; cdr3_aa: CASRPTSGGTDTQYF; cdr3_nt: TGTGCCAGCAGGCCTACTAGCGGGGGCACAGATACGCAGTATTTT
d_call: TRBD1; v_call: TRBV20-1; clone_size: once; j_call: TRBJ1-3; cdr3_aa: CSASSGQGNTIYF; cdr3_nt: TGCAGTGCTAGTTCGGGACAGGGAAACACCATATATTTT
d_call: .; v_call: TRBV6-6; clone_size: once; j_call: TRBJ2-7; cdr3_aa: CASFERDSYEQYF; cdr3_nt: TGTGCCAGCTTCGAGCGGGACAGCTACGAGCAGTACTTC
d_call: .; v_call: TRBV6-1; clone_size: .; j_call: TRBJ2-1; cdr3_aa: CASSEPNNEQFF; cdr3_nt: TGTGCCAGCAGTGAGCCTAACAATGAGCAGTTCTTC
d_call: .; v_call: TRBV5-4; clone_size: .; j_call: TRBJ1-2; cdr3_aa: CASSLVPGSTNYGYTF; cdr3_nt: TGTGCCAGCAGCTTGGTCCCGGGGAGCACTAACTATGGCTACACCTTC
d_call: TRBD1; v_call: TRBV30; clone_size: .; j_call: TRBJ1-1; cdr3_aa: CAWNNRGGTEAFF; cdr3_nt: TGTGCCTGGAACAACAGGGGTGGCACTGAAGCTTTCTTT
d_call: .; v_call: TRBV3-1/TRBV3-2; clone_size: .; j_call: TRBJ2-2; cdr3_aa: CASSQDPPMNTGELFF; cdr3_nt: TGTGCCAGCAGCCAAGATCCCCCCATGAACACCGGGGAGCTGTTTTTT
d_call: .; v_call: TRBV2; clone_size: .; j_call: TRBJ1-5; cdr3_aa: CASRDDRSRPQHF; cdr3_nt: TGTGCCAGCAGGGACGACAGGTCCCGGCCCCAGCATTTT
d_call: .; v_call: TRBV2; clone_size: few; j_call: TRBJ2-1; cdr3_aa: CASSEGGPPVGGEQFF; cdr3_nt: TGTGCCAGCAGTGAAGGGGGACCCCCGGTTGGTGGTGAGCAGTTCTTC
d_call: TRBD1; v_call: TRBV7-2; clone_size: .; j_call: TRBJ1-6; cdr3_aa: CASSLDRGHNSPLHF; cdr3_nt: TGTGCCAGCAGCTTAGACAGGGGACATAATTCACCCCTCCACTTT
d_call: TRBD2; v_call: TRBV4-2; clone_size: .; j_call: TRBJ2-1; cdr3_aa: CASSPSGGEQFF; cdr3_nt: TGTGCCAGCAGCCCTAGCGGCGGTGAGCAGTTCTTC
d_call: TRBD1; v_call: TRBV5-1; clone_size: .; j_call: TRBJ1-2; cdr3_aa: CASSGQGDGYTF; cdr3_nt: TGCGCCAGCAGCGGACAGGGTGATGGCTACACCTTC
d_call: .; v_call: TRBV6-5; clone_size: .; j_call: TRBJ2-1; cdr3_aa: CASSSSLAYHYNEQFF; cdr3_nt: TGTGCCAGCAGTTCGTCTCTAGCCTACCATTACAATGAGCAGTTCTTC
d_call: .; v_call: TRBV12-3/TRBV12-4; clone_size: many; j_call: TRBJ1-6; cdr3_aa: CASSLMGNSPLHF; cdr3_nt: TGTGCCAGCAGTTTAATGGGGAATTCACCCCTCCACTTT
d_call: TRBD1; v_call: TRBV30; clone_size: once; j_call: TRBJ1-1; cdr3_aa: CAWSFGTGGTEAFF; cdr3_nt: TGTGCCTGGAGTTTCGGTACAGGGGGCACTGAAGCTTTCTTT
d_call: .; v_call: TRBV27; clone_size: .; j_call: TRBJ2-6; cdr3_aa: CASSPGFSVSSGANVLTF; cdr3_nt: TGTGCCAGCAGCCCGGGCTTTTCTGTTTCCTCTGGGGCCAACGTCCTGACTTTC
d_call: TRBD1; v_call: TRBV19; clone_size: .; j_call: TRBJ2-7; cdr3_aa: CASSTGGYEQYF; cdr3_nt: TGTGCCAGTAGCACAGGGGGGTACGAGCAGTACTTC
d_call: .; v_call: TRBV24-1; clone_size: .; j_call: TRBJ2-5; cdr3_aa: CATSDLDETQYF; cdr3_nt: TGTGCCACCAGTGATCTGGACGAGACCCAGTACTTC
d_call: .; v_call: TRBV7-9; clone_size: once; j_call: TRBJ1-1; cdr3_aa: CASSFSVNTEAFF; cdr3_nt: TGTGCCAGCAGCTTTAGCGTGAACACTGAAGCTTTCTTT
d_call: .; v_call: TRBV19; clone_size: once; j_call: TRBJ1-1; cdr3_aa: CASSIFGRGATEAFF; cdr3_nt: TGTGCCAGTAGTATATTTGGCCGGGGAGCCACTGAAGCTTTCTTT
d_call: .; v_call: TRBV3-1/TRBV3-2; clone_size: .; j_call: TRBJ2-3; cdr3_aa: CASSPQAASTDTQYF; cdr3_nt: TGTGCCAGCAGCCCCCAGGCCGCTAGCACAGATACGCAGTATTTT
d_call: .; v_call: TRBV2; clone_size: .; j_call: TRBJ2-3; cdr3_aa: CASSERRGKDTQYF; cdr3_nt: TGTGCCAGCAGTGAGAGGAGGGGGAAAGATACGCAGTATTTT
d_call: .; v_call: TRBV6-5; clone_size: .; j_call: TRBJ2-2; cdr3_aa: CASSTRGTTGELFF; cdr3_nt: TGTGCCAGCAGCACCAGGGGAACGACCGGGGAGCTGTTTTTT
d_call: .; v_call: TRBV30; clone_size: .; j_call: TRBJ1-1; cdr3_aa: CAWSVPPMNTEAFF; cdr3_nt: TGTGCCTGGAGTGTACCTCCGATGAACACTGAAGCTTTCTTT
d_call: TRBD2; v_call: TRBV4-1; clone_size: .; j_call: TRBJ2-2; cdr3_aa: CASRQWASGTGGELFF; cdr3_nt: TGCGCCAGCAGGCAGTGGGCTAGCGGGACGGGCGGGGAGCTGTTTTTT
d_call: .; v_call: TRBV6-4; clone_size: .; j_call: TRBJ2-6; cdr3_aa: CASSPRFSGANVLTF; cdr3_nt: TGTGCCAGCAGTCCGAGGTTCTCTGGGGCCAACGTCCTGACTTTC
d_call: .; v_call: TRBV19; clone_size: few; j_call: TRBJ2-1; cdr3_aa: CASRRQASSYNEQFF; cdr3_nt: TGTGCCAGTAGAAGACAGGCCAGCTCCTACAATGAGCAGTTCTTC
d_call: .; v_call: TRBV2; clone_size: .; j_call: TRBJ1-2; cdr3_aa: CASSPGRAANIYGYTF; cdr3_nt: TGTGCCAGCAGCCCTGGACGGGCCGCGAACATCTATGGCTACACCTTC
d_call: TRBD1; v_call: TRBV18; clone_size: .; j_call: TRBJ2-1; cdr3_aa: CASSPGQGIINEQFF; cdr3_nt: TGTGCCAGCTCACCCGGACAGGGGATTATCAATGAGCAGTTCTTC
d_call: TRBD1; v_call: TRBV5-6; clone_size: .; j_call: TRBJ1-1; cdr3_aa: CASFRQGAWNTEAFF; cdr3_nt: TGTGCCAGCTTCCGACAGGGGGCTTGGAACACTGAAGCTTTCTTT
d_call: .; v_call: TRBV30; clone_size: .; j_call: TRBJ1-2; cdr3_aa: CAWSQTPGLLNF; cdr3_nt: TGTGCCTGGAGTCAAACCCCGGGACTCCTAAACTTC
d_call: TRBD1; v_call: TRBV28; clone_size: .; j_call: TRBJ1-2; cdr3_aa: CASSLFQGAASGYTF; cdr3_nt: TGTGCCAGCAGTTTATTTCAGGGGGCGGCGAGTGGCTACACCTTC
d_call: .; v_call: TRBV30; clone_size: .; j_call: TRBJ1-5; cdr3_aa: CAWSVGGDQPQHF; cdr3_nt: TGTGCCTGGAGTGTCGGGGGGGATCAGCCCCAGCATTTT
d_call: TRBD2; v_call: TRBV6-4; clone_size: .; j_call: TRBJ2-3; cdr3_aa: CASSSGRRPDTQYF; cdr3_nt: TGTGCCAGCAGTAGCGGGAGGCGGCCAGATACGCAGTATTTT
d_call: .; v_call: TRBV11-2; clone_size: once; j_call: TRBJ2-3; cdr3_aa: CASSFRGTQYF; cdr3_nt: TGTGCCAGCAGCTTCAGAGGTACGCAGTATTTT
d_call: .; v_call: TRBV12-3/TRBV12-4; clone_size: .; j_call: TRBJ2-7; cdr3_aa: CASSPPSYEQYF; cdr3_nt: TGTGCCAGCAGCCCACCTTCCTACGAGCAGTACTTC
d_call: .; v_call: TRBV7-3; clone_size: .; j_call: TRBJ2-2; cdr3_aa: CASSSSPNTGELFF; cdr3_nt: TGTGCCAGCAGCTCTAGTCCGAACACCGGGGAGCTGTTTTTT
d_call: .; v_call: TRBV10-2; clone_size: once; j_call: TRBJ1-6; cdr3_aa: CASSQRVTESPLHF; cdr3_nt: TGCGCCAGCTCCCAGAGAGTAACAGAGTCACCCCTCCACTTT
d_call: .; v_call: TRBV3-1/TRBV3-2; clone_size: .; j_call: TRBJ2-3; cdr3_aa: CASSQGSDTTDTQYF; cdr3_nt: TGTGCCAGCAGCCAAGGTAGCGACACCACAGATACGCAGTATTTT
d_call: .; v_call: TRBV9; clone_size: .; j_call: TRBJ2-2; cdr3_aa: CASSVAVGTSGELFF; cdr3_nt: TGTGCCAGCAGCGTAGCGGTAGGGACCAGCGGGGAGCTGTTTTTT